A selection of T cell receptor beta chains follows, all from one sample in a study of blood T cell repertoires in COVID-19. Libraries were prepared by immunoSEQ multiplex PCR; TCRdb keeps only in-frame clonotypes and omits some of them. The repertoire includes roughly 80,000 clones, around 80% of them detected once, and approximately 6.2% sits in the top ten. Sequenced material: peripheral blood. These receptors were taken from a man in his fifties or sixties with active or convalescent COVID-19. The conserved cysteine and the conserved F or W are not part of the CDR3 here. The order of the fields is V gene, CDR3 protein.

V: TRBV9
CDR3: ASSSRDSYGYT

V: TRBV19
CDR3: ASLSGDGGQF

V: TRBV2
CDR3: ASSIDRGSNQPQH

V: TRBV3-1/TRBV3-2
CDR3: ASSLYKRGY

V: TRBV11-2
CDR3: ASSLDRGKDTQY

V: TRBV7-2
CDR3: ASSLGGGATDTQY

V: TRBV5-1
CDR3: ASSPETGTWAEKLF

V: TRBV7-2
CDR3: ASSLVGGPVTGELF

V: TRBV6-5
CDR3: ASSFGGETQY

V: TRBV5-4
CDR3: ASSSTAYYT

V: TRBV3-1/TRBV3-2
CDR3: ASSQEGLFYEQY

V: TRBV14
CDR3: ASSQEVPGAEAF

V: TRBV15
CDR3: ATSRDWAGRGETQY

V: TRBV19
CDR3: ASSIVGLAGGQETQY

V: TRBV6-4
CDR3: ASSVQDGQPQH

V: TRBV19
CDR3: ASRLAGETQY

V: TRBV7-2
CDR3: ASSPGQGHYGYT

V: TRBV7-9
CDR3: ASSLDYGGRNGYT

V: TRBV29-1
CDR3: SVEISGETQY

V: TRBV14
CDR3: ASSQKLARYTGELF

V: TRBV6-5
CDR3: ASSSILEGVAEQY

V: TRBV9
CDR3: ASSVEGAGGELF

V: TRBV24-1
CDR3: ATSDPWTGTGTDTQY

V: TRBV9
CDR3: ASSVAEWAGGAKTQY

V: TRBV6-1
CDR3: ASSEGSGGPRQPQH

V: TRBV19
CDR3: ASSIPAGRGSGANVLT

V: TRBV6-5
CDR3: ASSYSRQGDYGYT

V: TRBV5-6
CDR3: ASSWGSRGYEQY

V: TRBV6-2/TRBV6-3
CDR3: ASSQGAAGRRSPLH

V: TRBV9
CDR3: ASSVVPRDTQY

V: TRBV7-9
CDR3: ASSLVSSISTGELF

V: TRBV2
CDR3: ASSSSGGAGDTQY

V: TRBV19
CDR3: ASKAAVSSYEQY

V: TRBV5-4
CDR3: ASSSRQVGGYT

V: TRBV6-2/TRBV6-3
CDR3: ASSYYTGPYNEQF

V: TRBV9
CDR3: ASSDQTGPLSNTEAF

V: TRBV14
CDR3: ASSLAGGQPQH

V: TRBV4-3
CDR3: ASSPRTGSNEKLF

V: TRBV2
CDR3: ASRSGGIYNEQF

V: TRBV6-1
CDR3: ASSSTGAGYGYT

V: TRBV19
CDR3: ASSTGDFYEQY

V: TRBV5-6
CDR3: ASSLVNNRVNSPLH

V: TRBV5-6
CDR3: ASSLAGIKETQY

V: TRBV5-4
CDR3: ASSPGTSGGARYEQY

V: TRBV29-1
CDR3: STRVNDFSNNEQF

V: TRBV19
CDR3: ASSSGQGGPDTQY

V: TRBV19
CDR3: ASSPQGAGNQPQH

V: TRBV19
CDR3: ASTPASGFYNEQF

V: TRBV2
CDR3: ATSGQGAGNTIY

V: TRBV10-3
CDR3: AISDPREQY

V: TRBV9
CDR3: ASSGPGTGFLYGYT

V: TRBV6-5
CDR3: ASTQGSEAF

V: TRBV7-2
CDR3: ASSFQGIYNGYT

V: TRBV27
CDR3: ASSLGVRAEAF

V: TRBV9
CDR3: ASSVEAFTTDTQY

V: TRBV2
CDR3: ASEQASFGYT

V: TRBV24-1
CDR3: ATQGQGANEQF

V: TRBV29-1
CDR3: SVGDRTQGTEAF

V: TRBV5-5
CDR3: ASSYGGRGQPQH

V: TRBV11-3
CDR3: ASSLGGTNTDTQY